A selection of T cell receptor beta chains follows, all from one sample in a study of shared clonotypes between healthy human individuals. TCRdb's table, derived via immunoSEQ multiplex PCR, lists solely in-frame clones and lacks some. The sample has approximately 2,200,000 clones, about 93% seen once. The sequenced sample consisted of naive CD8+ T cells from PBMCs. These receptors originate from a man between 18 and 35 years old in good health. Some clones in this sample may be carry-over from other donors' samples. CDR3s include the opening cysteine and the closing phenylalanine or tryptophan. The D gene is left open where the match is weak. Size is omitted from some rows. Given values are once, few, many or a class for expanded clones.

CDR3 protein	CDR3 DNA	J gene	clone size	V gene	CDR3 length	D gene
CASSLTSGRAADEQFF	TGTGCCAGCAGCTTGACTAGCGGGAGGGCCGCGGATGAGCAGTTCTTC	TRBJ2-1	.	TRBV7-3	16	TRBD2
CASSLGRGRYNEQFF	TGCGCCAGCAGCCTGGGAAGGGGTAGGTACAATGAGCAGTTCTTC	TRBJ2-1	.	TRBV4-3	15	.
CASSLRENTGELFF	TGTGCCAGCAGCCTCAGGGAGAACACCGGGGAGCTGTTTTTT	TRBJ2-2	.	TRBV5-6	14	.
CASSPSPGDAEAFF	TGTGCCAGCAGTCCCTCCCCGGGGGATGCTGAAGCTTTCTTT	TRBJ1-1	.	TRBV27	14	.
CASSLVGGDNEQFF	TGTGCCAGCAGCTTGGTGGGGGGGGACAATGAGCAGTTCTTC	TRBJ2-1	.	TRBV5-4	14	TRBD2
CASSSGLPYEQYF	TGTGCCAGCAGTAGCGGGCTTCCCTACGAGCAGTACTTC	TRBJ2-7	.	TRBV6-1	13	.
CASSSRGGKMGETQYF	TGTGCCAGCAGCTCAAGGGGGGGTAAGATGGGAGAGACCCAGTACTTC	TRBJ2-5	once	TRBV7-9	16	.
CASSHLRTSVAGELFF	TGTGCCAGCAGTCACCTTCGGACTAGCGTGGCCGGGGAGCTGTTTTTT	TRBJ2-2	.	TRBV28	16	TRBD2
CASGSGVEQYF	TGTGCTAGTGGTTCAGGGGTCGAGCAGTACTTC	TRBJ2-7	once	TRBV12-5	11	.
CASSRSRDHQETQYF	TGTGCCAGCTCACGTTCCCGGGACCATCAAGAGACCCAGTACTTC	TRBJ2-5	.	TRBV18	15	.
CASSEAGGSKGAFF	TGTGCCAGCAGTGAAGCTGGAGGCTCGAAGGGCGCTTTCTTT	TRBJ1-1	.	TRBV6-1	14	.
CASSLWKGQTQYF	TGTGCCAGCAGCTTATGGAAGGGACAGACCCAGTACTTC	TRBJ2-5	.	TRBV7-6	13	.
CASRAPGESNEKLFF	TGTGCCAGTAGGGCGCCCGGGGAGTCTAATGAAAAACTGTTTTTT	TRBJ1-4	.	TRBV19	15	.
CASSVVGHFTDTQYF	TGTGCCAGCAGCGTAGTAGGCCACTTCACAGATACGCAGTATTTT	TRBJ2-3	.	TRBV9	15	.
CSVELGRKIEAFF	TGCAGCGTTGAACTGGGACGGAAAATAGAAGCTTTCTTT	TRBJ1-1	.	TRBV29-1	13	.
CASSLGGDQPQHF	TGTGCCAGCAGCTTAGGAGGAGATCAGCCCCAGCATTTT	TRBJ1-5	few	TRBV13	13	.
CASSPGLAGDRDTQYF	TGTGCCAGCAGCCCGGGACTAGCGGGAGATCGGGATACGCAGTATTTT	TRBJ2-3	.	TRBV7-6	16	TRBD2
CASSPRGGSLYEQYF	TGTGCCAGCAGTCCCCGGGGGGGGTCCCTCTACGAGCAGTACTTC	TRBJ2-7	.	TRBV27	15	TRBD2
CSVRGGHRNTEAFF	TGCAGCGTCCGGGGCGGACACCGGAACACTGAAGCTTTCTTT	TRBJ1-1	.	TRBV29-1	14	.
CASSQQGSRSGNTIYF	TGCGCCAGCAGTCAACAGGGGTCGCGCTCTGGAAACACCATATATTTT	TRBJ1-3	.	TRBV23-1	16	.
CASSDDRGEEKLFF	TGTGCCAGCAGTGACGACAGGGGCGAGGAAAAACTGTTTTTT	TRBJ1-4	once	TRBV6-1	14	TRBD1
CASSFRVGNSPLHF	TGTGCCAGCAGTTTCAGGGTGGGAAATTCACCCCTCCACTTT	TRBJ1-6	.	TRBV28	14	.
CASSASFPDIVTNYGYTF	TGTGCCAGCAGTGCCAGCTTCCCGGACATCGTTACTAACTATGGCTACACCTTC	TRBJ1-2	.	TRBV11-2	18	.
CASSFPVTGNTEAFF	TGTGCCAGCAGTTTCCCCGTCACAGGGAACACTGAAGCTTTCTTT	TRBJ1-1	.	TRBV28	15	.
CASSWARADNQPQHF	TGTGCCAGCAGCTGGGCCCGGGCAGATAATCAGCCCCAGCATTTT	TRBJ1-5	.	TRBV7-8	15	.
CASSEGRHLYSNQPQHF	TGTGCCAGCAGTGAAGGAAGGCACCTTTATAGCAATCAGCCCCAGCATTTT	TRBJ1-5	.	TRBV6-1	17	.
CASRLTGGFPGELFF	TGTGCCAGTAGACTGACAGGGGGTTTCCCCGGGGAGCTGTTTTTT	TRBJ2-2	.	TRBV19	15	TRBD1
CASSPTMASGSTDTQYF	TGTGCCAGCAGCCCCACCATGGCTAGCGGGAGCACAGATACGCAGTATTTT	TRBJ2-3	.	TRBV11-1	17	TRBD2
CASSVDGYNEQFF	TGTGCCAGCAGTGTCGATGGTTACAATGAGCAGTTCTTC	TRBJ2-1	.	TRBV6-4	13	.
CASRQVGTGRSYEQYF	TGTGCCAGCAGACAGGTGGGGACAGGGCGTTCGTACGAGCAGTACTTC	TRBJ2-7	.	TRBV27	16	TRBD1
CATGPVGPGQYF	TGTGCCACCGGCCCCGTTGGGCCTGGGCAGTACTTC	TRBJ2-7	.	TRBV27	12	.
CASSSRVAKNIQYF	TGTGCCAGCAGTTCTCGTGTAGCCAAAAACATTCAGTACTTC	TRBJ2-4	.	TRBV28	14	.
CASSSAIGNEQFF	TGCGCCAGCAGTTCTGCCATAGGCAATGAGCAGTTCTTC	TRBJ2-1	.	TRBV5-1	13	.
CASSSRGGRGGLINEKLFF	TGTGCCAGCAGCTCGAGGGGAGGCAGGGGCGGTTTGATTAATGAAAAACTGTTTTTT	TRBJ1-4	.	TRBV7-9	19	.
CASSQEAGRAGEGNEQFF	TGTGCCAGCAGCCAAGAGGCAGGCCGAGCGGGAGAAGGCAATGAGCAGTTCTTC	TRBJ2-1	.	TRBV4-2	18	TRBD2
CASSVTGQAYEQYF	TGTGCCAGCAGTGTGACGGGACAGGCCTACGAGCAGTACTTC	TRBJ2-7	.	TRBV28	14	TRBD1
CASRDGSTDTQYF	TGTGCCAGCAGGGACGGGAGCACAGATACGCAGTATTTT	TRBJ2-3	.	TRBV6-5	13	.
CASSLGGPPTDTQYF	TGTGCCAGCAGTTTAGGCGGCCCCCCCACAGATACGCAGTATTTT	TRBJ2-3	.	TRBV28	15	.
CASSPGGLNQPQHF	TGTGCCAGCTCACCAGGAGGGCTCAATCAGCCCCAGCATTTT	TRBJ1-5	.	TRBV18	14	.
CASIDTGRNSYEQYF	TGTGCCAGCATTGACACGGGACGGAACTCCTACGAGCAGTACTTC	TRBJ2-7	.	TRBV6-5	15	.
CASSLELAGARYF	TGTGCCAGCAGCTTAGAGCTAGCGGGAGCGCGGTACTTC	TRBJ2-5	.	TRBV13	13	TRBD2
CASSSRTSGRNEQFF	TGTGCCAGCAGCTCCAGGACTAGCGGGAGGAATGAGCAGTTCTTC	TRBJ2-1	.	TRBV7-2	15	TRBD2
CASSLYRGRGNEQFF	TGTGCCAGCAGCTTATACAGGGGGCGCGGAAATGAGCAGTTCTTC	TRBJ2-1	.	TRBV11-2	15	TRBD1
CASSDRGETQYF	TGTGCCAGCAGCGACAGGGGGGAGACCCAGTACTTC	TRBJ2-5	.	TRBV11-2	12	TRBD1
CASSPQRARYGDEQFF	TGTGCCAGCAGCCCCCAGCGGGCCCGCTACGGGGATGAGCAGTTCTTC	TRBJ2-1	.	TRBV9	16	.
CASSLLAGGPLAEQFF	TGTGCCAGCAGTTTATTAGCGGGAGGGCCGTTAGCTGAGCAGTTCTTC	TRBJ2-1	once	TRBV27	16	TRBD2
CASSPNRQGTTLYEQYF	TGCGCCAGCAGCCCCAACCGACAGGGGACAACCCTCTACGAGCAGTACTTC	TRBJ2-7	once	TRBV5-1	17	TRBD1
CASSLYAGPNPKETQYF	TGTGCCAGCAGTTTATATGCGGGCCCGAATCCTAAGGAGACCCAGTACTTC	TRBJ2-5	.	TRBV28	17	.
CASRSVLNEQFF	TGTGCCAGCAGGTCCGTACTTAATGAGCAGTTCTTC	TRBJ2-1	.	TRBV11-2	12	.